This T cell receptor beta chain was identified during a study of cytomegalovirus exposure and HLA in healthy donors. Study-level findings and limits: A few chains linked to CMV were shown in vitro to be specific for CMV antigens.

V lost 5 bases and J lost 5; bases outside the gene matches: 6. Germline values: CDR1 MDHEN, CDR2 SYDVKM. CDR3 length: 15 amino acids. As for this clone: Its antigen remains unidentified.

This table comes from immunoSEQ multiplex PCR, and its TCRdb copy is limited to in-frame clones, with some not included. Altogether 55,000 to 80,000 clones are present, 90% to 95% being singletons, with the ten largest covering about 3.5%. The sequenced material came from PBMCs. This TCR was sampled from a man in his late teens or twenties in good health and CMV-seronegative. The gene calls are TRBV28 and TRBJ2-5; 12 nucleotides align to TRBD1. In DNA, the CDR3 is TGTGCCAGCAGTGGGGGGGACAGGGGGCGGGAGACCCAGTACTTC. Its translation is CASSGGDRGRETQYF.